This entry features one T cell receptor beta chain sequence. There are 13 residues in the CDR3. CDR1 MGHRA and CDR2 YSYEKL come from the germline V gene. Trimming removed 1 base from V and 3 bases from J, with 7 bases in between. The data belong to a study of CD8 T cells in Susac syndrome. When the RNA was reverse transcribed, random hexamers were used with an input of about 0.5 to 1 ug. Via MiXCR, TCRdb re-called the immunoSEQ multiplex PCR reads, giving one row per CDR3 protein. The sample shows 330,000 or so distinct CDR3 sequences, about 91% of them seen only once. In the multiple sclerosis control group, patients were treatment-naive and had stable or active relapsing-remitting disease.

The sequence derives from a human donor with multiple sclerosis. Sequenced input: CD8+ T cells from PBMCs. This chain connects TRBV4-1 to TRBJ2-7; perhaps TRBD1 as D (5 bases). DNA for the CDR3: TGCGCCAGCAGCCAAGGAGACAGCTACGAGCAGTACTTC. This codes for CASSQGDSYEQYF.